Listed below are T cell receptor beta chains from one sample, sequenced in a study of OX40 agonist ivuxolimab in advanced cancers. Measured with immunoSEQ multiplex PCR; TCRdb has only the in-frame clones, and not every one. The sample records about 45,000 clones, approximately 90% being singletons. The sequences come from CD4+ or CD8+ T cells sorted from blood, collected in a trial of the OX40 agonist ivuxolimab. The receptors shown here come from an adult with an advanced solid tumor such as melanoma, head and neck, liver or kidney cancer. The CDR3 runs from the conserved cysteine through the conserved F or W. A D gene is named only where the DNA matches it firmly. Clone sizes are given selectively: once, few, many, or a class where the clone is expanded.

CDR3: CASSSADRGIGFYEQYF
DNA: TGTGCCAGCAGCTCGGCGGACAGGGGGATTGGCTTCTACGAGCAGTACTTC
J: TRBJ2-7
V: TRBV5-4
D: TRBD1
size: -

CDR3: CASSDSVTENSNQPQHF
DNA: TGTGCCAGCAGTGACTCGGTGACCGAAAATAGCAATCAGCCCCAGCATTTT
J: TRBJ1-5
V: TRBV6-4
D: -
size: -

CDR3: CASSLEGTPLGGYTF
DNA: TGTGCCAGCAGCTTAGAAGGGACCCCACTCGGAGGCTACACCTTC
J: TRBJ1-2
V: TRBV7-8
D: -
size: -

CDR3: CASSEQGEQFF
DNA: TGCGCCAGCAGTGAGCAGGGTGAGCAGTTCTTC
J: TRBJ2-1
V: TRBV10-2
D: -
size: -

CDR3: CASSLFGSGETQYF
DNA: TGTGCCAGCAGCTTATTTGGTAGTGGAGAGACCCAGTACTTC
J: TRBJ2-5
V: TRBV7-7
D: -
size: -

CDR3: CAWSVGTSVEQYF
DNA: TGTGCCTGGAGCGTGGGGACGTCGGTTGAGCAGTACTTC
J: TRBJ2-7
V: TRBV30
D: -
size: -

CDR3: CASSLGVSFEQYF
DNA: TGTGCCAGCAGTTTGGGGGTGTCGTTCGAGCAGTACTTC
J: TRBJ2-7
V: TRBV28
D: -
size: -

CDR3: CASSPTGNTIYF
DNA: TGTGCCAGCAGCCCCACGGGAAACACCATATATTTT
J: TRBJ1-3
V: TRBV7-9
D: -
size: -

CDR3: CASNRLAGGNQETQYF
DNA: TGTGCCTCCAATCGGCTAGCGGGGGGCAACCAAGAGACCCAGTACTTC
J: TRBJ2-5
V: TRBV30
D: TRBD2
size: -

CDR3: CASSLYPEAKNIQYF
DNA: TGTGCCAGCAGCCTTTACCCGGAGGCCAAAAACATTCAGTACTTC
J: TRBJ2-4
V: TRBV28
D: -
size: -

CDR3: CASSVWEGAVNEQFF
DNA: TGTGCCAGCAGCGTATGGGAGGGGGCGGTCAATGAGCAGTTCTTC
J: TRBJ2-1
V: TRBV9
D: -
size: -

CDR3: CASSSHFRDRGHQPQHF
DNA: TGTGCCAGCAGTTCGCACTTCCGGGACAGGGGTCATCAGCCCCAGCATTTT
J: TRBJ1-5
V: TRBV27
D: TRBD1
size: -

CDR3: CASSQGATEQYF
DNA: TGTGCCAGCAGCCAGGGGGCTACCGAGCAGTACTTC
J: TRBJ2-7
V: TRBV7-8
D: TRBD1
size: -

CDR3: CASSPRAGTGELFF
DNA: TGTGCCAGCTCACCACGGGCTGGCACCGGGGAGCTGTTTTTT
J: TRBJ2-2
V: TRBV18
D: -
size: -

CDR3: CASSPTGFNEQYF
DNA: TGCGCCAGCAGCCCAACAGGGTTCAACGAGCAGTACTTC
J: TRBJ2-7
V: TRBV4-1
D: -
size: -

CDR3: CASSQDFLAGTYEQYF
DNA: TGCGCCAGCAGCCAAGATTTCCTCGCAGGGACCTACGAGCAGTACTTC
J: TRBJ2-7
V: TRBV4-1
D: -
size: -

CDR3: CAWSVQQGWEEQYF
DNA: TGTGCCTGGAGTGTACAACAGGGTTGGGAAGAGCAGTACTTC
J: TRBJ2-7
V: TRBV30
D: -
size: -

CDR3: CASSLGTGVNTEAFF
DNA: TGTGCCAGCAGCTTAGGGACAGGGGTGAACACTGAAGCTTTCTTT
J: TRBJ1-1
V: TRBV11-2
D: TRBD1
size: -

CDR3: CASSQDPLRQDEQYF
DNA: TGCGCCAGCAGCCAAGACCCCCTACGACAGGACGAGCAGTACTTC
J: TRBJ2-7
V: TRBV4-1
D: -
size: -

CDR3: CAWTAGGVLLTDTQYF
DNA: TGTGCCTGGACCGCAGGGGGGGTTTTATTAACAGATACGCAGTATTTT
J: TRBJ2-3
V: TRBV30
D: -
size: -

CDR3: CASSLTPAYEQYF
DNA: TGTGCCAGCAGTTTAACCCCAGCCTACGAGCAGTACTTC
J: TRBJ2-7
V: TRBV27
D: -
size: -

CDR3: CSASGDIYSGNTIYF
DNA: TGCAGCGCTTCGGGGGACATCTACTCTGGAAACACCATATATTTT
J: TRBJ1-3
V: TRBV29-1
D: -
size: once

CDR3: CASSWYGTRSPNEQFF
DNA: TGCGCCAGCAGCTGGTATGGGACTAGGAGCCCCAATGAGCAGTTCTTC
J: TRBJ2-1
V: TRBV5-1
D: TRBD2
size: -

CDR3: CASSQREGVTDTQYF
DNA: TGTGCCAGCAGCCAACGTGAGGGTGTGACAGATACGCAGTATTTT
J: TRBJ2-3
V: TRBV4-2
D: -
size: -

CDR3: CASSPDYLANTGELFF
DNA: TGTGCCAGCAGCCCGGACTACCTCGCGAACACCGGGGAGCTGTTTTTT
J: TRBJ2-2
V: TRBV7-9
D: -
size: -

CDR3: CASSFSRPITDTQYF
DNA: TGTGCCAGCAGTTTTTCTAGGCCGATCACAGATACGCAGTATTTT
J: TRBJ2-3
V: TRBV28
D: -
size: -

CDR3: CASSIDDTSGNTIYF
DNA: TGTGCCAGTAGTATAGATGATACCTCTGGAAACACCATATATTTT
J: TRBJ1-3
V: TRBV19
D: -
size: -

CDR3: CVRSLADDSGGYQETQYF
DNA: TGTGTCAGAAGCTTAGCGGATGATAGCGGGGGGTACCAAGAGACCCAGTACTTC
J: TRBJ2-5
V: TRBV7-5
D: -
size: -

CDR3: CASSLRDYSAGYTF
DNA: TGTGCCAGCAGCTTAAGGGACTACAGCGCCGGCTACACCTTC
J: TRBJ1-2
V: TRBV5-5
D: -
size: -

CDR3: CASIGENTEAFF
DNA: TGTGCCAGCATAGGGGAGAACACTGAAGCTTTCTTT
J: TRBJ1-1
V: TRBV28
D: -
size: -

CDR3: CASSPGLADYEQYF
DNA: TGTGCCAGCAGCCCGGGACTAGCGGACTACGAGCAGTACTTC
J: TRBJ2-7
V: TRBV7-2
D: TRBD2
size: -

CDR3: CASRFPRGGEAFF
DNA: TGTGCAAGTCGCTTTCCTCGCGGCGGGGAAGCTTTCTTT
J: TRBJ1-1
V: TRBV12-2
D: -
size: -

CDR3: CASSPTPGLAGGQDTDTQYF
DNA: TGCGCCAGCAGCCCGACCCCGGGACTAGCGGGAGGACAAGACACAGATACGCAGTATTTT
J: TRBJ2-3
V: TRBV4-1
D: TRBD2
size: -

CDR3: CASSSVGTSGGSTDTQYF
DNA: TGTGCCAGCAGTTCAGTGGGGACTAGCGGGGGAAGCACAGATACGCAGTATTTT
J: TRBJ2-3
V: TRBV27
D: TRBD2
size: -

CDR3: CASSPPDRETQYF
DNA: TGTGCCAGCAGCCCCCCGGATAGAGAGACCCAGTACTTC
J: TRBJ2-5
V: TRBV5-4
D: -
size: -

CDR3: CASSPPDRVNTEAFF
DNA: TGTGCCAGCAGCCCACCCGACAGGGTGAACACTGAAGCTTTCTTT
J: TRBJ1-1
V: TRBV28
D: TRBD1
size: -

CDR3: CASSVVASSYNEQFF
DNA: TGTGCCAGCAGCGTCGTTGCGAGCTCCTACAATGAGCAGTTCTTC
J: TRBJ2-1
V: TRBV7-8
D: -
size: -

CDR3: CASSLVDPIVYEQYF
DNA: TGCGCCAGCAGCTTGGTTGACCCCATAGTTTACGAGCAGTACTTC
J: TRBJ2-7
V: TRBV5-1
D: -
size: -

CDR3: CASSYTGPTLVEKLFF
DNA: TGTGCCAGCAGTTACACAGGACCTACACTGGTAGAAAAACTGTTTTTT
J: TRBJ1-4
V: TRBV6-5
D: -
size: -

CDR3: CASSPGAGGNTGELFF
DNA: TGTGCCAGCAGCCCAGGTGCGGGAGGGAACACCGGGGAGCTGTTTTTT
J: TRBJ2-2
V: TRBV11-2
D: TRBD2
size: -

CDR3: CASSQAGGNGELFF
DNA: TGCGCCAGCAGCCAGGCGGGGGGGAACGGGGAGCTGTTTTTT
J: TRBJ2-2
V: TRBV4-1
D: TRBD2
size: -